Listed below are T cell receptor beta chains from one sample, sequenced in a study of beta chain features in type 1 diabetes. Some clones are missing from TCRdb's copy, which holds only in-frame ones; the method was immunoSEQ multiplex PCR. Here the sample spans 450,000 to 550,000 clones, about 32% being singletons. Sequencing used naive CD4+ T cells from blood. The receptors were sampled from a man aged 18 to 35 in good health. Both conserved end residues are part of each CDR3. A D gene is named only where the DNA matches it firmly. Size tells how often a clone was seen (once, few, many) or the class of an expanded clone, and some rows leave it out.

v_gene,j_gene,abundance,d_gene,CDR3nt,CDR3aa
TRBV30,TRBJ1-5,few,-,TGTGCCTGGGGAAAGGCGGAGGGGCCCCAGCATTTT,CAWGKAEGPQHF
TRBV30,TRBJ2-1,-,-,TGTGCCTGGAGTGTAGCCTCTACGGGGGAGCAGTTCTTC,CAWSVASTGEQFF
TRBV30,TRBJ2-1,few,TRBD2,TGTGCCTGGACTTACTTTGCGGGAGGGCACGCGGGGAATGAGCAGTTCTTC,CAWTYFAGGHAGNEQFF
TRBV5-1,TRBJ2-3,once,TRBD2,TGCGCCAGCAGCTTGGTGGCTGCGGGAGGTGGAGATACGCAGTATTTT,CASSLVAAGGGDTQYF
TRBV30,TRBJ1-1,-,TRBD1,TGTGCCTGGAGGGACAGGGGGGCAACTGAAGCTTTCTTT,CAWRDRGATEAFF
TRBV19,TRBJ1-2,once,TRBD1,TGTGCCAGTACTGAGACAGGGGCCAACTATGGCTACACCTTC,CASTETGANYGYTF
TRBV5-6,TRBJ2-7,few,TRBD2,TGTGCCAGCAGCGTGCCGGGACTAGCGGTCGAGCAGTACTTC,CASSVPGLAVEQYF
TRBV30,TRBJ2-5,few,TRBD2,TGTGCCTGGACGTCTAGCGGGAGAGAGACCCAGTACTTC,CAWTSSGRETQYF
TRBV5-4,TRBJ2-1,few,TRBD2,TGTGCCAGCAGCGCAGGACTAGCGCGAGCAGGAGACAATGAGCAGTTCTTC,CASSAGLARAGDNEQFF
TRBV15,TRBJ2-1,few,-,TGTGCCACCAGCTGGAGGGGACAGTTATACAATGAGCAGTTCTTC,CATSWRGQLYNEQFF
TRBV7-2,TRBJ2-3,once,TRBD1,TGTGCCAGCAGCTTACAACAGGGGGTAGATACGCAGTATTTT,CASSLQQGVDTQYF
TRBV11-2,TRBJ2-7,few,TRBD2,TGTGCCAGCAGTAAGAGCGGGGGGCCCTACGAGCAGTACTTC,CASSKSGGPYEQYF
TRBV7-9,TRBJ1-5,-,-,TGTGCCAGCAGCTCGGGGACCCGAGAGGGGCCCCAGCATTTT,CASSSGTREGPQHF
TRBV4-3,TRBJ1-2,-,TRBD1,TGCGCCAGCAGCCCTCAGGACAGGGCGGGCTATGGCTACACCTTC,CASSPQDRAGYGYTF
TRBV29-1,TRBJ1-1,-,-,TGCAGCGTTGTTCGCCAGGGGCGCACTGAAGCTTTCTTT,CSVVRQGRTEAFF
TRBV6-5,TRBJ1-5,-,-,TGTGCCAGCACCCAGGGAGGGAATCAGCCCCAGCATTTT,CASTQGGNQPQHF
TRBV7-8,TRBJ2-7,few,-,TGTGCCAGCAGCTTAGCGCCCGGGGGCGTAAGCTCCTACGAGCAGTACTTC,CASSLAPGGVSSYEQYF
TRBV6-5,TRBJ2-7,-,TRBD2,TGTGCCAGCAGTGGACTAGCGGGAGTCCACGAGCAGTACTTC,CASSGLAGVHEQYF
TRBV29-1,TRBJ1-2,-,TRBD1,TGCAGCGCTGGGACAGTGGAGGGCTACACCTTC,CSAGTVEGYTF
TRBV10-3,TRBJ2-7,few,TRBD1,TGTGCCATCAGCGGGACAGGGGTTGAGCAGTACTTC,CAISGTGVEQYF
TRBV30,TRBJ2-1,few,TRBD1,TGTGCCTGGAGTGTACGACGGGACAGGGCCACTGAGCAGTTCTTC,CAWSVRRDRATEQFF
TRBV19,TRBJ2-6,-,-,TGTGCCAGTAGCTTATCCTCTGGGGCCAACGTCCTGACTTTC,CASSLSSGANVLTF
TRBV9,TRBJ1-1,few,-,TGTGCCAGCAGCGTAGGGACGGGGAACACTGAAGCTTTCTTT,CASSVGTGNTEAFF
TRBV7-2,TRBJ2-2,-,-,TGTGCCAGCAGCTTATTCGCACTAGCGAACACCGGGGAGCTGTTTTTT,CASSLFALANTGELFF
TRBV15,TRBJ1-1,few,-,TGTGCCACCAGCAGAGATACCCCGATCAGGGAAGCTTTCTTT,CATSRDTPIREAFF
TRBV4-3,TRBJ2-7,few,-,TGCGCCAGCAGCCCTAGGCCAGGGGGAGGCTACGAGCAGTACTTC,CASSPRPGGGYEQYF
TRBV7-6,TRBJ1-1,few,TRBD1,TGTGCCAGCAGCGCTCAGGGGGCTGCTATCGCTGAAGCTTTCTTT,CASSAQGAAIAEAFF
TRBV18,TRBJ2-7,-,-,TGTGCCAGCTCATTCGGGACGGGGGCCTACGAGCAGTACTTC,CASSFGTGAYEQYF
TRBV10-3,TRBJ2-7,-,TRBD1,TGTGCCATCAGCCCTAGAGGACAGGGAGACTACGAGCAGTACTTC,CAISPRGQGDYEQYF